The 6 T cell receptor beta chains below all came from one sample that was sequenced in a study of shared clonotypes between healthy human individuals. Profiled with immunoSEQ multiplex PCR; TCRdb holds only in-frame clones, not every one. Among approximately 1,000,000 clones, more than 75% were seen once, and the ten largest hold about 0.52%. Sequenced input: memory CD4+ T cells from PBMCs. Subset denoted: CD45RA-negative fraction. All receptors come from a man between 18 and 35 years old in good health. Some clones in this sample may be carry-over from other donors' samples.

The V and J genes are TRBV27 and TRBJ1-4, with 10 positions matching TRBD1. Germline loops: CDR1 MNHEY, CDR2 SMNVEV (reference sequence). V dropped 8 bases and J dropped 8; count of bases not matched to a gene: 11. CDR3 size: 15 residues. The CDR3 protein is CASQLQGTGVEKLFF. The CDR3 coding sequence is TGTGCCAGCCAGCTCCAAGGGACAGGGGTGGAAAAACTGTTTTTT.

The V and J genes are TRBV28 and TRBJ2-2; 9 nucleotides line up with TRBD1. Germline loops: CDR1 MDHEN, CDR2 SYDVKM. This CDR3 is built from 16 residues. The ends lost 5 bases at V and 2 bases at J; junction bases unmatched: 6. As DNA, the CDR3 is TGTGCCAGCAGTGGGGGGACAGGGAGAAACACCGGGGAGCTGTTTTTT. Translating it yields CASSGGTGRNTGELFF.

The chain links TRBV10-3 to TRBJ2-4; possibly TRBD1 for D (6 bases). The CDR3 loop spans 16 amino acids. Germline CDR1 ENHRY, CDR2 SYGVKD. V shed 3 bases and J shed 2 bases, with 14 bases lying between them. The CDR3 coding sequence is TGTGCCATCAGTGACCCGTCACAGGGTACCAAAAACATTCAGTACTTC. Encoded protein: CAISDPSQGTKNIQYF.

V usage is TRBV7-2 and J usage is TRBJ2-2; D is ambiguous. Germline loops: CDR1 SGHTA, CDR2 FQGNSA. V lost 2 bases and J 6 bases, leaving 16 bases between the germline ends. This CDR3 has 16 residues. The CDR3 spells CASSLRIHSRPGELFF. CDR3 nucleotide sequence: TGTGCCAGCAGCTTACGCATTCATAGCCGCCCCGGGGAGCTGTTTTTT.

This clone has a single count. The genes are TRBV6-1 and TRBJ1-2; TRBD1 agrees at 8 bases. Per the germline V gene, CDR1 is MNHNS and CDR2 is SASEGT. The CDR3 is 15 amino acids. V was pared by 6 bases and J by 4 bases, with 10 bases of the junction left unmatched. The CDR3 here is CASRSGTGKIYGYTF. For the CDR3, the DNA is TGTGCCAGCAGATCCGGGACAGGTAAAATCTATGGCTACACCTTC.

This chain links TRBV7-9 with TRBJ1-2; no clear D. Germline V lookup: CDR1 SEHNR, CDR2 FQNEAQ (reference sequence). Trimming shortened V by 3 bases and J by 1 base, and 9 bases separated the two germline ends. There are 14 residues in the CDR3. The CDR3 spells CASSLTSVNYGYTF. The CDR3, as DNA: TGTGCCAGCAGCTTGACTTCGGTTAACTATGGCTACACCTTC.